This TCR beta chain was found in a study of blood T cells in healthy people across ages. V lost 2 bases, J lost 3 bases, and 6 bases stayed unmatched. The CDR3 loop spans 16 amino acids. The germline CDR1 and CDR2 sequences are SGHAT and FQNNGV. Primed by a sample-barcoded 5' primer and a J-beta primer mix, a second PCR proceeded for about 7 to 11 cycles. A minimum of 2.5 million CDR3-containing paired-end reads was obtained for each sample. Using its own MiXCR run on the 5' RACE reads, TCRdb lists one record per CDR3 protein. The data hold 920,000 or so distinct CDR3 sequences, with under 45% observed a single time. The extraction recovered at least 5 micrograms of total RNA per sample.

The TCR comes from an older woman in good health. The gene calls are TRBV11-2 and TRBJ2-2, with 7 bases matching TRBD2. Material: blood. This CDR3 reads CASSLLSSGYTGELFF. In DNA, the CDR3 is TGTGCCAGCAGCTTATTGTCTAGCGGCTACACCGGGGAGCTGTTTTTT. Variable domain in full (rest from reference TRBV11-2 and TRBJ2-2): EAGVAQSPRYKIIEKRQSVAFWCNPISGHATLYWYQQILGQGPKLLIQFQNNGVVDDSQLPKDRFSAERLKGVDSTLKIQPAKLEDSAVYLCASSLLSSGYTGELFFGEGSRLTVL.